This TCR beta chain was retrieved from a study of regulatory T cells in long-lasting Graves disease. This clonotype was counted ten times or more. Its antigen remains unidentified. Specified time point: persistent/refractory GD, antithyroid drugs over 5 years with positive TRAb. The authors made the TCR library using RNA they extracted from PBMCs. The germline gives CDR1 SGHAT, CDR2 FQNNGV. After removal of 4 bases from V and 8 bases from J, the junction contained 6 bases not matched to a gene. CDR3 length: 14 amino acids. The TCR beta library used iRepertoire HTBI primers with Arm-PCR amplification of CDR3. In the authors' methods: Samples jointly harbored fewer than 70 TRBV and approximately 15 TRBJ segments. TCRdb reprocessed the multiplex PCR reads with MiXCR, giving one entry per CDR3 protein. The V and J calls were not made by the authors but by TCRdb's processing. The sample has about 660,000 distinct CDR3 sequences, 30% seen once.

The study's findings and limits: The sample size was small, and this may have reduced accuracy.

This TCR came from a female donor with Graves disease. The V gene is TRBV11-2, the J gene TRBJ2-1, with 9 nucleotides matching TRBD2. The source was peripheral blood mononuclear cells (PBMCs), collected when the disease was refractory, from a patient treated with antithyroid drugs. The CDR3 sequence: CASSSIAGVDEQFF. For the CDR3, the DNA is TGTGCCAGCAGCTCTATAGCGGGAGTCGATGAGCAGTTCTTC.